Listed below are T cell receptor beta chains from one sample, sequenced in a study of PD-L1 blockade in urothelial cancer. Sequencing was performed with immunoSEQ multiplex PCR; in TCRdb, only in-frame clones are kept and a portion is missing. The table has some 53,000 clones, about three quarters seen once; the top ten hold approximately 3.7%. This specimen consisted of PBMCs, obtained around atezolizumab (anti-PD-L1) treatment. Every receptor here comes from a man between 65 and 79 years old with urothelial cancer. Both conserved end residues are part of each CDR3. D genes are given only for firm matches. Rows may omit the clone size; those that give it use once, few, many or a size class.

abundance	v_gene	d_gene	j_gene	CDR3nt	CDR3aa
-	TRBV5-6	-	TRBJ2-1	TGTGCCAGCAGCGGAGGGGCGGGGAATGAGCAGTTCTTC	CASSGGAGNEQFF
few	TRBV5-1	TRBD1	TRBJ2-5	TGCGCCAGCAGCGCTTCGTATGGGACAGTCCCTCGGGAGACCCAGTACTTC	CASSASYGTVPRETQYF
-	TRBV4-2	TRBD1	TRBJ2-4	TGTGCCAGCAGCCCTGACAGGGGGCAGGTAAACATTCAGTACTTC	CASSPDRGQVNIQYF
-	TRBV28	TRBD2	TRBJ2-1	TGTGCCAGCAGTAGGTGGGGAGGGAGCTCCTACAATGAGCAGTTCTTC	CASSRWGGSSYNEQFF
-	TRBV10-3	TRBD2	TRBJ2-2	TGTGCCATCAGTGAGCCGGCACTAGCGGGCTCCGGGGAGCTGTTTTTT	CAISEPALAGSGELFF
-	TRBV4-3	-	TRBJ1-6	TGCGCCAGCAGCCAAGTTCCACAGAAACTTAATTCACCCCTCCACTTT	CASSQVPQKLNSPLHF
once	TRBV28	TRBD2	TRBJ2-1	TGTGCCAGCAGTTTACCGCCTCTGCTTGCGGGAGGGGATGAGCAGTTCTTC	CASSLPPLLAGGDEQFF
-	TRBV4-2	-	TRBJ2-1	TGTGCCAGCAGCCAAGAACGCCTAGCCCTCAACAATGAGCAGTTCTTC	CASSQERLALNNEQFF
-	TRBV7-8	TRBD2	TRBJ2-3	TGTGCCAGCAGTCCAAGCGGGGGACGTGCAGATACGCAGTATTTT	CASSPSGGRADTQYF
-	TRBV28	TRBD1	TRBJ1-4	TGTGCCAGCACCGTAGGGGGCGCTAATGAAAAACTGTTTTTT	CASTVGGANEKLFF
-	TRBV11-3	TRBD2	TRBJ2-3	TGTGCCAGCAGCTTAGGGGGACTAGCGAGCACAGATACGCAGTATTTT	CASSLGGLASTDTQYF
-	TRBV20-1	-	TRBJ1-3	TGCAGTGCTAGGGAGAGAAACACCATATATTTT	CSARERNTIYF
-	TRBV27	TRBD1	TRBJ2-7	TGTGCCAGCAGTTTAGGCGCGAACACTGACAGGGTCTACGAGCAGTACTTC	CASSLGANTDRVYEQYF
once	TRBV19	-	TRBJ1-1	TGTGCCAGTATGCAGGGTATGAACACTGAAGCTTTCTTT	CASMQGMNTEAFF
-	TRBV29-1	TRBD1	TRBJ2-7	TGCAGCGTTGAGAAACAGGGGGGCTACGAGCAGTACTTC	CSVEKQGGYEQYF
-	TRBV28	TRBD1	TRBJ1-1	TGTGCCAGCAGTTCGCCTCAACAGGGGGCTAGGAACACTGAAGCTTTCTTT	CASSSPQQGARNTEAFF
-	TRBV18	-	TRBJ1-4	TGTGCCAGCTCTCCGGGCCTCTCGGAGGATGAAAAACTGTTTTTT	CASSPGLSEDEKLFF
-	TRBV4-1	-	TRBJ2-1	TGCGCCAGCAGCCAAGATGCCCCCCAGGTGGCAGGGAATGGCAATGAGCAGTTCTTC	CASSQDAPQVAGNGNEQFF
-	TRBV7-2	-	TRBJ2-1	TGTGCCAGCAGCTTACGATCGGGGGCCTACAATGAGCAGTTCTTC	CASSLRSGAYNEQFF
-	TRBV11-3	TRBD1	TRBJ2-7	TGTGCCAGCAGCTTGAACAGGGGGCTCGAGCAGTACTTC	CASSLNRGLEQYF
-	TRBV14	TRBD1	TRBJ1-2	TGTGCCAGCAGCCACAGGGGGGTACACGGCTACACCTTC	CASSHRGVHGYTF
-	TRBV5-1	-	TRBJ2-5	TGCGCCAGCAGCTTGGTTCGGGACCAAGAGACCCAGTACTTC	CASSLVRDQETQYF
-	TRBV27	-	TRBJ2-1	TGTGCCAGCAGTACCTCCCCCCTAGCCCTGAGATTCAATGAGCAGTTCTTC	CASSTSPLALRFNEQFF
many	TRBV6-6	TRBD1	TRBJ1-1	TGTGCCAGCAGTTACGACAGGGGAATGAACACTGAAGCTTTCTTT	CASSYDRGMNTEAFF
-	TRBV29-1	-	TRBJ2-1	TGCAGCGCTAAAAACTCCTACAATGAGCAGTTCTTC	CSAKNSYNEQFF
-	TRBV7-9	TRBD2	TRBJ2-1	TGTGCCAGCTTCGGACTAGCGGGGGCATACAATGAGCAGTTCTTC	CASFGLAGAYNEQFF
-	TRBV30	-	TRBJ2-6	TGTGCCTGGAGTGTCACAGGTGGGGCCAACGTCCTGACTTTC	CAWSVTGGANVLTF
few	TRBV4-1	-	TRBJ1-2	TGCGCCAGCAGCCAAGAACAGGGATTCGGCGGCTACACCTTC	CASSQEQGFGGYTF
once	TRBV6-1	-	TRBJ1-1	TGTGCCAGCAGTTCAGAGGCGAACACTGAAGCTTTCTTT	CASSSEANTEAFF
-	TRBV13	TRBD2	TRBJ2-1	TGTGCCAGCAGCCGATCGGCTAGCGGGGGGCTATATAATGAGCAGTTCTTC	CASSRSASGGLYNEQFF
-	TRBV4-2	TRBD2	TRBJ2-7	TGTGCCAGCAGCCAAGCCTTTTCCCCACTAGCGGGGACCTCCTACGAGCAGTACTTC	CASSQAFSPLAGTSYEQYF
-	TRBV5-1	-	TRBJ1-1	TGCGCCAGCAGCACCGCGCGGGGACCGATGAACACTGAAGCTTTCTTT	CASSTARGPMNTEAFF
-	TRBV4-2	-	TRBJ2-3	TGTGCCAGCAGCCGCGAGGGCACAGATACGCAGTATTTT	CASSREGTDTQYF
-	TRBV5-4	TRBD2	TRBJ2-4	TGTGCCAGCAGCCCCGGACTAGCGGGGGAAGAAAAAGCCAAAAACATTCAGTACTTC	CASSPGLAGEEKAKNIQYF
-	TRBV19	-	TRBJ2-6	TGTGCCAGTAGTATAGACCACCTAGGCTCTGGGGCCAACGTCCTGACTTTC	CASSIDHLGSGANVLTF
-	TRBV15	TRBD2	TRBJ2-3	TGTGCCACCAGCAGAGTACCCCCCACTAGCGGAGGGGGGTCTACGCAGTATTTT	CATSRVPPTSGGGSTQYF
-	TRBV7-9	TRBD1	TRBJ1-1	TGTGCCAGCAGCTTTCACAGGGGGGCCGACACTGAAGCTTTCTTT	CASSFHRGADTEAFF
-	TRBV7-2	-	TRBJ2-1	TGTGCCAGCAGCCTAGGACAGACTTTCTCCTACAATGAGCAGTTCTTC	CASSLGQTFSYNEQFF
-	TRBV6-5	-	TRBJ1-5	TGTGCCAGCAGTTATGAGAGGGTAGGTCAGCCCCAGCATTTT	CASSYERVGQPQHF
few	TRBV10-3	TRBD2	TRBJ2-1	TGTGCCATCAGGGGGCGCGGGGGACACAATGAGCAGTTCTTC	CAIRGRGGHNEQFF
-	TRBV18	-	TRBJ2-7	TGTGCCAGCTCACCTTCGGAAACAGGGACGCAGTACTTC	CASSPSETGTQYF
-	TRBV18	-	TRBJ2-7	TGTGCCAGCTCGGCCGGGGGAGAGGTTGGCTACGAGCAGTACTTC	CASSAGGEVGYEQYF
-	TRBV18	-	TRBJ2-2	TGTGCCAGCTCACCTAGTCGATCGAACACCGGGGAGCTGTTTTTT	CASSPSRSNTGELFF
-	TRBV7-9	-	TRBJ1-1	TGTGCCAGCAGCCCCAGGGCTGGCGCTGAAGCTTTCTTT	CASSPRAGAEAFF
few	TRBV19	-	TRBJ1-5	TGTGCCAGTAGTATTGGAGGGAACAATCAGCCCCAGCATTTT	CASSIGGNNQPQHF
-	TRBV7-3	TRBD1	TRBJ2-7	TGTGCCAGCAGCTCCATGGACAGGGTCGAGCAGTACTTC	CASSSMDRVEQYF
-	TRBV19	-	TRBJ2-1	TGTGCCAGTAGTACCCCGGCGGGGGAGCAGTTCTTC	CASSTPAGEQFF
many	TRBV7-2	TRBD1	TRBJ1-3	TGTGCCAGCAGCTTAGAGGGGACAGTCTCTGGAAACACCATATATTTT	CASSLEGTVSGNTIYF
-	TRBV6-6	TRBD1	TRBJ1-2	TGTGCCAGCAGTAAACCGACAGGGGGCAGCTATGGCTACACCTTC	CASSKPTGGSYGYTF
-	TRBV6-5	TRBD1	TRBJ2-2	TGTGCCAGCGCCGTAGGGGGCTTTGGCGGGGAGCTGTTTTTT	CASAVGGFGGELFF
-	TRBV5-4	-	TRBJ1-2	TGTGCCAGCAGTAGATGGGGGGTTGGGTATGGCTACACCTTC	CASSRWGVGYGYTF
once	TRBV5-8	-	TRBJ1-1	TGTGCCAGCAGCTTGGTCCATGAAGCTTTCTTT	CASSLVHEAFF
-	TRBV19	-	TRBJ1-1	TGTGCCAGTAATTTCCCGGGGAGGGACACTGAAGCTTTCTTT	CASNFPGRDTEAFF
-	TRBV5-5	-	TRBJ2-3	TGTGCCAGCAGCTCTTACCTCGGGACAAATGCGGATACGCAGTATTTT	CASSSYLGTNADTQYF
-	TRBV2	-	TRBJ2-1	TGTGCCAGCACATTCCGAGGGGGCTCCTACAATGAGCAGTTCTTC	CASTFRGGSYNEQFF